Presented here are 20 T cell receptor beta chains from one specimen sequenced in a study of OX40 agonist ivuxolimab in advanced cancers. Some clones are missing from TCRdb's copy, which holds only in-frame ones; the method was immunoSEQ multiplex PCR. The table records 100,000 or so clones, roughly 95% of them present only once. Sample: CD4+ or CD8+ T cells sorted from blood, taken in a trial of the OX40 agonist ivuxolimab. These TCRs come from an adult with an advanced solid tumor such as melanoma, head and neck, liver or kidney cancer.

This chain joins TRBV28 and TRBJ2-7; D may be TRBD1 (6 bases). The CDR3 is 13 residues long. Per the germline V gene, CDR1 is MDHEN and CDR2 is SYDVKM. V lost 6 bases to trimming and J lost 4 bases, with 13 bases between them. The CDR3 nucleotides read TGTGCCAGCAGACCCGGACAGCAGTACGAGCAGTACTTC. This encodes CASRPGQQYEQYF. The full variable domain, its missing parts supplied by reference TRBV28 and TRBJ2-7, is DVKVTQSSRYLVKRTGEKVFLECVQDMDHENMFWYRQDPGLGLRLIYFSYDVKMKEKGDIPEGYSVSREKKERFSLILESASTNQTSMYLCASRPGQQYEQYFGPGTRLTVT.

The chain employs TRBV11-2 and TRBJ2-5; no clear D. Trimming stripped 1 base from V and 3 bases from J, with 3 bases between. CDR3 length equals 12 residues. Per germline, CDR1 SGHAT and CDR2 FQNNGV. For the CDR3, the DNA is TGTGCCAGCAGCTTAGTAGAAGAGACCCAGTACTTC. Its translation is CASSLVEETQYF.

The gene calls are TRBV28 and TRBJ2-7; D call uncertain. The V end was cut by 8 bases, the J end by 3 bases, with 14 bases between. The CDR3 spans 13 residues. CDR1 MDHEN and CDR2 SYDVKM come from the germline V gene. The CDR3 spells CASSTVLSYEQYF. In nucleotides, the CDR3 is TGTGCCAGCTCGACGGTTTTAAGCTACGAGCAGTACTTC.

J is TRBJ2-7 and V is TRBV28, with D tentatively TRBD1 (5 bases). CDR1 and CDR2 (germline): MDHEN, SYDVKM. V shed 6 bases and J shed 0 bases, with 12 bases lying between them. The CDR3 runs to 14 residues. CDR3: CASRRQGNSYEQYF. CDR3 in DNA: TGTGCCAGCAGGCGCCAGGGAAACTCCTACGAGCAGTACTTC.

The chain couples TRBV5-6 to TRBJ2-7, with a weak D call TRBD2 (6 bases). Germline assignment: CDR1 SGHDT and CDR2 YYEEEE. The V and J ends lost 0 bases and 0 bases respectively, with 10 bases between them. The CDR3 loop spans 15 amino acids. CDR3 DNA: TGTGCCAGCAGCTTGGCGGGGGTGAGCTCCTACGAGCAGTACTTC. Translating it yields CASSLAGVSSYEQYF. The complete variable domain, with remaining parts taken from reference TRBV5-6 and TRBJ2-7, reads DAGVTQSPTHLIKTRGQQVTLRCSPKSGHDTVSWYQQALGQGPQFIFQYYEEEERQRGNFPDRFSGHQFPNYSSELNVNALLLGDSALYLCASSLAGVSSYEQYFGPGTRLTVT.

This chain links TRBV2 with TRBJ2-2, with D perhaps TRBD1 or TRBD2 (5 bases each). The germline V gene has CDR1 SNHLY and CDR2 FYNNEI. CDR3 length: 13 residues. With 11 bases removed from V and 7 bases from J, the gap between germline ends came to 17 bases. The CDR3 region is CASRRGAGGELFF. In DNA form, the CDR3 reads TGTGCCTCAAGAAGGGGCGCGGGCGGGGAGCTGTTTTTT.

This rearrangement joins TRBV19 to TRBJ1-4; 10 bases are a match to TRBD1. Trimming took 3 bases from V and 2 from J; bases not matched to a gene: 6. This CDR3 contains 17 residues. In germline, CDR1 is LNHDA, CDR2 SQIVND (reference sequence). The CDR3 sequence: CASSILAGQGTNEKLFF. CDR3 DNA: TGTGCCAGTAGTATTTTGGCGGGACAGGGGACTAATGAAAAACTGTTTTTT. The full variable domain, in which reference TRBV19 and TRBJ1-4 provide the parts outside the CDR3, is DGGITQSPKYLFRKEGQNVTLSCEQNLNHDAMYWYRQDPGQGLRLIYYSQIVNDFQKGDIAEGYSVSREKKESFPLTVTSAQKNPTAFYLCASSILAGQGTNEKLFFGSGTQLSVL.

V is TRBV28 and J is TRBJ1-1; D is perhaps TRBD1 (5 bases). There are 16 residues in the CDR3. Germline V gene data show CDR1 as MDHEN and CDR2 as SYDVKM. Trimming pared 3 bases from V and 0 bases from J, leaving 14 bases between. CDR3 nucleotides: TGTGCCAGCAGTTTTTCCCTCGCAGGGTTGAACACTGAAGCTTTCTTT. Its protein product is CASSFSLAGLNTEAFF.

The V and J genes are TRBV4-1 and TRBJ1-5; D might be TRBD1 (5 bases). Between the trimmed V and J ends, which lost 2 bases and 6 bases, there was a span of 14 bases. This CDR3 region has 15 residues. Germline V lookup: CDR1 MGHRA, CDR2 YSYEKL. CDR3: CASSQNSGSGQPQHF. DNA for the CDR3: TGCGCCAGCAGCCAAAACTCAGGGTCAGGTCAGCCCCAGCATTTT.

The V call is TRBV28, the J call TRBJ1-2; D perhaps matches TRBD1 (5 bases). This CDR3 contains 13 residues. Germline loops: CDR1 MDHEN, CDR2 SYDVKM. Trimming shortened V by 6 bases and J by 2 bases, and 10 bases separated the two germline ends. This chain's CDR3 is CASRGTGNYGYTF. The CDR3 coding sequence is TGTGCCAGCAGGGGGACCGGGAACTATGGCTACACCTTC.

The genes are TRBV19 and TRBJ2-3, with 12 bases lining up with TRBD1. The V segment lost 9 bases and the J segment 12 bases; nucleotides outside the gene matches: 13. The germline gives CDR1 LNHDA, CDR2 SQIVND (reference sequence). The CDR3 consists of 14 residues. The CDR3 loop reads CASEPGQGAFEQYF. CDR3 sequence (DNA): TGTGCCAGCGAACCGGGACAGGGGGCATTTGAACAGTATTTT.

This clone was seen only once. The rearrangement links TRBV5-6 to TRBJ1-2, with 7 bases that match TRBD1. V lost 2 bases and J lost 3; bases outside the gene matches: 4. Germline lookup yields CDR1 SGHDT and CDR2 YYEEEE. This CDR3 contains 14 residues. CDR3 region: CASSFTGVDYGYTF. As DNA, the CDR3 is TGTGCCAGCAGCTTTACAGGGGTGGACTATGGCTACACCTTC.

The chain is built from TRBV7-9 and TRBJ2-1; weak D call: TRBD2 (6 bases). The CDR3 loop spans 14 amino acids. Germline V CDR1 and CDR2: SEHNR, FQNEAQ (reference sequence). V was cut by 11 bases and J by 0 bases, with 14 bases left in between. Written as DNA, the CDR3 is TGTGCCGGTTCTAGCGCATTCTCCTACAATGAGCAGTTCTTC. Amino acid sequence: CAGSSAFSYNEQFF.

This sequence joins TRBV28 and TRBJ2-1; perhaps TRBD1 as D (5 bases). CDR1 is MDHEN, CDR2 SYDVKM, per germline. The CDR3 extends over 18 amino acids. Deletions cut 6 bases from V and 5 bases from J, with 26 bases between. The CDR3 region is CASSQSPPGLFKDNEQFF. The CDR3 region has the DNA TGTGCCAGCAGCCAATCTCCTCCAGGGCTCTTCAAGGACAATGAGCAGTTCTTC.

The chain combines TRBV7-3 with TRBJ2-7; no definite D call. Trimming took 5 bases from V and 4 from J, leaving 9 bases between them. The CDR3 runs to 12 residues. Looked up from germline, CDR1 is SGHTA and CDR2 is FQGTGA. CDR3 in amino acids: CASSQPGYEQYF. As DNA, the CDR3 is TGTGCCAGCAGCCAACCAGGATACGAGCAGTACTTC. The full variable domain, rest sourced from reference TRBV7-3 and TRBJ2-7, is GAGVSQTPSNKVTEKGKYVELRCDPISGHTALYWYRQSLGQGPEFLIYFQGTGAADDSGLPNDRFFAVRPEGSVSTLKIQRTERGDSAVYLCASSQPGYEQYFGPGTRLTVT.

The CDR3 DNA reads as TGTGCCAGCAGTCAGACCGGGACAGGGGATCAGCCCCAGCATTTT. Translating gives CASSQTGTGDQPQHF. The V gene is TRBV28, the J gene TRBJ1-5, with TRBD1 identical over 10 bases. The CDR3 is 15 amino acids. CDR1 and CDR2 from the germline V gene are MDHEN and SYDVKM. J was trimmed by 5 bases and V by 5 bases; bases with no gene match: 6. The entire variable domain, with the rest obtained from reference TRBV28 and TRBJ1-5, is as follows: DVKVTQSSRYLVKRTGEKVFLECVQDMDHENMFWYRQDPGLGLRLIYFSYDVKMKEKGDIPEGYSVSREKKERFSLILESASTNQTSMYLCASSQTGTGDQPQHFGDGTRLSIL.

CDR3 sequence reads: CASSSSDRGLGYEQYF. CDR3 DNA sequence: TGTGCCAGCAGTTCCTCCGACAGGGGCCTTGGTTACGAGCAGTACTTC. The J gene is TRBJ2-7, the V gene TRBV28; TRBD1 aligns across 8 bases. The CDR3 is 16 residues long. Germline trimming cut 4 bases from V and 4 bases from J; bases unmatched to any gene: 12. Germline V lookup: CDR1 MDHEN, CDR2 SYDVKM.

This clone was counted a single time. This chain joins TRBV27 and TRBJ1-1; 10 positions match TRBD1. Unmatched junction bases numbered 4, after V lost 8 bases and J lost 1 base. CDR1 and CDR2 from the germline V gene are MNHEY and SMNVEV (reference sequence). This CDR3 is 14 amino acids long. The DNA of the CDR3 is TGTGCCAGCGTCCGGGACAGGGGGAACACTGAAGCTTTCTTT. This gives the protein CASVRDRGNTEAFF.

The V and J genes are TRBV7-8 and TRBJ2-7; 7 bases match TRBD2. Germline loops: CDR1 SGHVS, CDR2 FQNEAQ. V dropped 5 bases and J dropped 2; count of bases not matched to a gene: 9. CDR3 length: 15 amino acids. The CDR3 sequence: CASSPSTGGAYEQYF. The CDR3 DNA reads as TGTGCCAGCAGCCCTTCGACGGGGGGAGCCTACGAGCAGTACTTC.

This chain uses TRBV2 with TRBJ2-7; weak D call: TRBD1 (5 bases). Trimming stripped 3 bases from V and 9 bases from J, with 12 bases between. Germline CDR1 is SNHLY and CDR2 is FYNNEI. This CDR3 region has 12 residues. CDR3 DNA sequence: TGTGCCAGCAGTGAGGGCAGGGTTGTGCAGTACTTC. Its translation is CASSEGRVVQYF.